This TCR beta chain was sequenced for a study of CD8 T cells in Susac syndrome. Study-level findings and limits: The authors acknowledged that their TCR sequencing and HLA analysis involved a relatively small number of individuals.

The RNA input was roughly 0.45 to 1 ug, and it was reverse transcribed with random hexamers. Coverage of TCR beta CDR3 amplification by immunoSEQ multiplex PCR extended to 54 Vbeta and 13 Jbeta. TCRdb reprocessed the immunoSEQ multiplex PCR reads via MiXCR and lists one record per CDR3 protein. The data hold about 280,000 distinct CDR3 sequences, with more than 75% observed a single time. The T cells that were sequenced for TCR beta were CD8+ and CD4+ cells from blood. Negative isolation yielded CD4+ and CD8+ T cells, and FACS enriched TEMRA cells. The CDR3 runs 16 residues. Germline V CDR1 and CDR2: LGHDT, YNNKEL (reference sequence). V lost 2 bases and J 10 bases, leaving 20 bases between the germline ends. A remark on this clonotype: Its matching antigen is unknown.

The sequenced sample was CD8+ T cells from PBMCs. V gene TRBV3-1 combines with J gene TRBJ1-4, with TRBD1 as a possible D gene (5 bases). The source is a human donor with multiple sclerosis. As DNA, the CDR3 is TGTGCCAGCAGCCAACCCCCCGGGACCAACCTTGGAAAACTGTTTTTT. It encodes CASSQPPGTNLGKLFF.